These 6 T cell receptor beta chains originate from one sample sequenced in a study of shared clonotypes between healthy human individuals. Generated by immunoSEQ multiplex PCR, the TCRdb table keeps only in-frame clones and is missing some. The sample includes some 2,400,000 clones, roughly 95% of them seen just once. The material sequenced was naive CD4+ T cells sorted from blood. Subset defined: CD45RA+ positively selected. The receptors stem from a man younger than 35 in good health.

Written as DNA, the CDR3 is TGTGCCATCGGGACAGGGTATCAGCCCCAGCATTTT. This translates into CAIGTGYQPQHF. This chain uses TRBV6-1 with TRBJ1-5, with 9 nucleotides matching TRBD1. The V gene end was trimmed by 10 bases and the J gene end by 5 bases; junction bases not matched to a gene: 3. This CDR3 is 12 amino acids long. Per the germline V gene, CDR1 is MNHNS and CDR2 is SASEGT.

This clone has just one count. The rearrangement joins TRBV10-3 to TRBJ1-5, with TRBD1 matching 8 bases. J lost 6 bases, V lost 3 bases, and 10 bases had no gene match. CDR1 and CDR2 from the germline V gene are ENHRY and SYGVKD. The CDR3 length is 16 residues. The CDR3 protein is CAISDPDRERGQPQHF. Here the CDR3 DNA reads TGTGCCATCAGTGATCCGGACAGGGAGAGGGGTCAGCCCCAGCATTTT.

CDR3 residues: CAISEARTGNTEAFF. The CDR3 nucleotides are TGTGCCATCAGTGAGGCACGGACAGGAAACACTGAAGCTTTCTTT. This chain uses TRBV10-3 with TRBJ1-1; 7 bases are shared with TRBD1. The CDR3 consists of 15 residues. Germline CDR1 ENHRY, CDR2 SYGVKD. J lost 2 bases, V lost 2 bases, and 5 bases had no gene match.

V is TRBV27 and J is TRBJ2-3, with D possibly being TRBD2 (6 bases). Between the trimmed V and J ends, which lost 0 bases and 3 bases, there was a span of 13 bases. From germline, CDR1 is MNHEY and CDR2 SMNVEV (reference sequence). The CDR3 is 16 amino acids. The CDR3 nucleotides are TGTGCCAGCAGTTTATCACTCGGGAGTTGGACAGATACGCAGTATTTT. This sequence encodes CASSLSLGSWTDTQYF.

The chain has TRBV11-1 and TRBJ2-5; TRBD2 aligns across 12 bases. CDR1 and CDR2 from the germline V gene are SGHAT and FQDESV (reference sequence). V gave up 5 bases and J gave up 8 bases; unmatched junction bases: 6. There are 14 residues in the CDR3. CDR3 sequence reads: CASSRGTSGQTQYF. Here the CDR3 DNA reads TGTGCCAGCAGCCGTGGGACTAGCGGGCAAACCCAGTACTTC.

The rearrangement uses TRBV29-1 and TRBJ2-5, with D uncertain. This CDR3 comprises 14 residues. V was trimmed by 0 bases and J by 5 bases, leaving 13 bases between them. Germline V gene data show CDR1 as SQVTM and CDR2 as ANQGSEA. Here the CDR3 reads CSVEDLYGHETQYF. The CDR3 coding sequence is TGCAGCGTTGAAGATTTATACGGGCATGAGACCCAGTACTTC.